The 4 T cell receptor beta chains in this list originate from one sample, sequenced in a study of blood T cell repertoires in COVID-19. The protocol was immunoSEQ multiplex PCR, while the TCRdb copy is restricted to in-frame clones and leaves out a portion. Here the sample spans approximately 250,000 clones, 88% being singletons. Sequencing was done on a sample of PBMCs or T cells enriched from blood (not recorded which). The receptors here all came from a woman in her thirties or forties with acute COVID-19.

The V gene is TRBV19, the J gene TRBJ1-5, with 10 bases aligning to TRBD1. CDR3 size: 15 residues. The germline V gene has CDR1 LNHDA and CDR2 SQIVND (reference sequence). V was pared by 1 base and J by 7 bases, with 4 bases of the junction left unmatched. Here the CDR3 DNA reads TGTGCCAGTAGTATAGGGGACAGGGGTTGGCAGCCCCAGCATTTT. Its translation is CASSIGDRGWQPQHF.

The chain couples TRBV5-1 to TRBJ1-1; maybe TRBD1 (6 bases). V gave up 4 bases and J gave up 8 bases, with 9 bases separating them. The CDR3 sequence is 11 residues long. Germline V CDR1 and CDR2: SGHRS, YFSETQ. CDR3 loop: CASSAGTEAFF. Here the CDR3 DNA reads TGCGCCAGCAGCGCAGGGACAGAAGCTTTCTTT.

This clone has a single count. The CDR3 loop reads CASSIDRGTANEKLFF. DNA for the CDR3: TGTGCCAGTAGTATAGATAGGGGGACAGCGAATGAAAAACTGTTTTTT. The chain has TRBV19 and TRBJ1-4; 7 bases fit TRBD1. The CDR3 consists of 16 residues. The germline V gene encodes CDR1 LNHDA and CDR2 SQIVND (reference sequence). Trimming removed 0 bases from V and 5 bases from J; junction bases left unmatched: 6.

This clone was counted once. The DNA for the CDR3 is TGTGCCAGTAGTGCGGGACCAAACAATCAGCCCCAGCATTTT. Its translation is CASSAGPNNQPQHF. The chain uses TRBV19 and TRBJ1-5; possible D gene TRBD1, 5 bases. V was clipped by 5 bases and J by 3 bases, with 11 bases between them. Germline V CDR1 and CDR2: LNHDA, SQIVND (reference sequence). CDR3 length: 14 amino acids.